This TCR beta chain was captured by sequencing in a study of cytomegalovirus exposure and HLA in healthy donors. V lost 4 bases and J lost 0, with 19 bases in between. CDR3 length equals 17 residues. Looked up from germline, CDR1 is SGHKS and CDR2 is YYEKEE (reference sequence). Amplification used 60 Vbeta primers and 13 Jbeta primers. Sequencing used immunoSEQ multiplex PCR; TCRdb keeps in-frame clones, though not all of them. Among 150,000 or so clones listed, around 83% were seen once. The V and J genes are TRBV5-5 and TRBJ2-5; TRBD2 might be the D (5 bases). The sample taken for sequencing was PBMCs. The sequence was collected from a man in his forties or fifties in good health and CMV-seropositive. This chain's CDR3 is CASSIGRGLGYQETQYF. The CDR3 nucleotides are TGTGCCAGCAGCATAGGACGGGGTCTAGGGTACCAAGAGACCCAGTACTTC.